The 13 T cell receptor beta chains below come from one sample, sequenced in a study of naive and memory T cell subsets. Both TRBC1 and TRBC2 were covered by a beta constant-region primer of two equimolar oligonucleotides. Ligated cDNA was amplified by four rounds of PCR with nested alpha and beta constant-region primers and SP2. Each CDR3 protein is one row after TCRdb ran MiXCR on the UMI-ligation and nested PCR reads. Of around 29,000 distinct CDR3 sequences listed, around 18% are singletons. Sequenced input: effector memory CD4+ T cells from blood. Noted subset: effector memory, CD45RA- CD27-. These receptors came from a human donor in good health.

This clonotype was found many times. V usage is TRBV7-2 and J usage is TRBJ1-2; D remains unclear. Trimming shortened V by 7 bases and J by 8 bases, and 17 bases separated the two germline ends. Looked up from germline, CDR1 is SGHTA and CDR2 is FQGNSA. CDR3 length: 13 amino acids. The CDR3 here is CASTQSWFYGYTF. CDR3 coding DNA: TGTGCCAGCACCCAGTCATGGTTTTACGGCTACACCTTC. The whole variable domain, remainder taken from reference TRBV7-2 and TRBJ1-2, is GAGVSQSPSNKVTEKGKDVELRCDPISGHTALYWYRQSLGQGLEFLIYFQGNSAPDKSGLPSDRFSAERTGGSVSTLTIQRTQQEDSAVYLCASTQSWFYGYTFGSGTRLTVV.

This clonotype has more than one count but fewer than ten. The CDR3 here is CASSLYGANEQFF. DNA for the CDR3: TGTGCCAGCAGTTTATATGGCGCCAATGAGCAGTTCTTC. The V and J genes are TRBV27 and TRBJ2-1; no reliable D call. Trimming removed 1 base from V and 6 bases from J, with 7 bases in between. Looked up from germline, CDR1 is MNHEY and CDR2 is SMNVEV (reference sequence). CDR3 length: 13 residues.

The chain has TRBV12-5 and TRBJ1-1, with D hard to call. Trimming took off 9 bases at V and 3 bases at J, with 26 bases between the two ends. The CDR3 runs to 17 residues. Germline CDR1 is LGHNT and CDR2 is FRNRAP. The CDR3 loop is CARSRPQAGICHTEAFF. CDR3 coding DNA: TGTGCTAGGTCAAGGCCCCAGGCGGGGATTTGCCACACTGAAGCTTTCTTT. The full variable domain, rest sourced from reference TRBV12-5 and TRBJ1-1, is DARVTQTPRHKVTEMGQEVTMRCQPILGHNTVFWYRQTMMQGLELLAYFRNRAPLDDSGMPKDRFSAEMPDATLATLKIQPSEPRDSAVYFCARSRPQAGICHTEAFFGQGTRLTVV.

There are a few counts of this clonotype. The chain recombines TRBV20-1 with TRBJ2-7, with TRBD2 matching 12 bases. The CDR3 is 15 residues long. After removal of 3 bases from V and 2 bases from J, the junction contained 5 bases not matched to a gene. Germline V gene sequence: CDR1 DFQATT, CDR2 SNEGSKA (reference sequence). The CDR3 loop is CSASGTSGLAYEQYF. In DNA, the CDR3 is TGCAGTGCTAGTGGGACTAGCGGGCTGGCCTACGAGCAGTACTTC.

This clonotype has only a few counts. The V and J genes are TRBV29-1 and TRBJ2-1, with D possibly being TRBD1 or TRBD2 (5 bases each). Trimming pared 0 bases from V and 4 bases from J, leaving 10 bases between. This CDR3 contains 14 residues. Looked up from germline, CDR1 is SQVTM and CDR2 is ANQGSEA. CDR3 sequence: CSVEEGRPYNEQFF. Here the CDR3 DNA reads TGCAGCGTTGAAGAGGGACGGCCTTACAATGAGCAGTTCTTC.

This clonotype appeared a few times. The rearrangement joins TRBV4-1 to TRBJ2-7; TRBD1 agrees at 7 bases. Looked up from germline, CDR1 is MGHRA and CDR2 is YSYEKL. This CDR3 comprises 15 residues. Trimming at V came to 4 bases and at J to 5 bases, leaving 11 bases not matched to a gene. The chain's CDR3 is CASSLQPDRAHEQYF. The CDR3 nucleotides are TGCGCCAGCAGCCTTCAACCAGACAGGGCCCACGAGCAGTACTTC.

The chain couples TRBV10-3 to TRBJ1-1; a possible D gene is TRBD1 (5 bases). Trimming pared 2 bases from V and 5 bases from J, leaving 12 bases between. CDR1 is ENHRY, CDR2 SYGVKD, per germline. The CDR3 contains 14 residues. As DNA, the CDR3 is TGTGCCATCAGTGAGGGTAGGGGCGGAACTGAAGCTTTCTTT. It translates to CAISEGRGGTEAFF.

This chain links TRBV4-1 with TRBJ1-5; a possible D gene is TRBD1 (6 bases). Germline V gene data show CDR1 as MGHRA and CDR2 as YSYEKL. CDR3 size: 15 residues. V shed 1 base and J shed 4 bases, with 11 bases lying between them. This chain's CDR3 is CASSQVRQVNQPQHF. The CDR3 coding sequence is TGCGCCAGCAGCCAAGTAAGACAGGTGAATCAGCCCCAGCATTTT.

This clonotype came up many times. The genes are TRBV24-1 and TRBJ2-1; D ambiguous. V lost 3 bases, J lost 4 bases, and 12 bases lay in between. Per the germline V gene, CDR1 is KGHDR and CDR2 is SFDVKD. The CDR3 runs 15 residues. CDR3 amino acids: CATSDRSTFYNEQFF. CDR3 coding DNA: TGTGCCACCAGTGATCGAAGCACCTTTTACAATGAGCAGTTCTTC.

Ten or more counts support this clonotype. The chain carries TRBV10-3 and TRBJ2-7; 11 bases match TRBD1. With V trimmed by 2 bases and J by 4 bases, 4 bases remained unmatched. Looked up from germline, CDR1 is ENHRY and CDR2 is SYGVKD. This CDR3 has 15 amino acids. CDR3 amino acids: CAISEGGQGAYEQYF. CDR3 nucleotides: TGTGCCATCAGTGAGGGAGGACAGGGGGCGTACGAGCAGTACTTC.

This clonotype qualifies as medium-sized. The chain employs TRBV28 and TRBJ2-4, with TRBD2 matching over 11 bases. The CDR3 has 17 residues. J lost 1 base, V lost 6 bases, and 8 bases had no gene match. Germline V gene data show CDR1 as MDHEN and CDR2 as SYDVKM. The DNA of the CDR3 is TGTGCCAGCAGCCCGGGACTAGCGGTTTTGGCCAAAAACATTCAGTACTTC. This translates into CASSPGLAVLAKNIQYF.

Only a few counts were recorded for this clonotype. The J gene is TRBJ1-5, the V gene TRBV19, with 10 positions matching TRBD1. The CDR3 is 18 residues long. CDR1 and CDR2 (germline): LNHDA, SQIVND (reference sequence). The J segment lost 0 bases and the V segment lost 5 bases, leaving 10 bases of the junction unmatched. CDR3 nucleotide sequence: TGTGCCAGTAGTTCAGGACAGGGGGGACGATATAGCAATCAGCCCCAGCATTTT. As protein: CASSSGQGGRYSNQPQHF.

V gene TRBV12-3 or TRBV12-4 combines with J gene TRBJ2-5; 14 bases are a match to TRBD2. The trim removed 5 bases at V and 11 bases at J, leaving 10 bases unmatched. The CDR3 extends over 15 amino acids. CDR3 in amino acids: CASSPAGLAGVGQYF. Here the CDR3 DNA reads TGTGCCAGCAGTCCAGCGGGACTAGCGGGAGTTGGACAGTACTTC.